The 2 T cell receptor beta chains in this list originate from one sample, sequenced in a study of Ad26.COV2.S vaccination and SARS-CoV-2 variants. Clones were sequenced by immunoSEQ multiplex PCR, and TCRdb holds only the in-frame ones, with some missing. Of a few hundred thousand clones listed, around 89% were seen once; the top ten hold about 3.6%. Documented treatment: about 20 received Ad26.COV2.S at low or high dose, single or two shots; a few received placebo; per-sample allocation not given. Collection of samples fell on day 63 after the first vaccine or placebo injection. Sequenced here: peripheral blood, sampled in a trial of Ad26.COV2.S vaccine versus placebo. Every receptor here comes from a person aged 18-65 years who received the Ad26.COV2.S COVID-19 vaccine or a placebo.

The chain carries TRBV24-1 and TRBJ1-2; 9 nucleotides agree with TRBD1. The CDR3 runs to 17 residues. The ends lost 3 bases at V and 0 bases at J; junction bases unmatched: 7. Germline CDR1 and CDR2: KGHDR and SFDVKD. CDR3 coding DNA: TGTGCCACCAGTGATCGTAGGGACAGGGAATCTAACTATGGCTACACCTTC. As protein: CATSDRRDRESNYGYTF.

This clone has more than one count but fewer than ten. This chain joins TRBV11-3 and TRBJ2-2, with D uncertain. Germline CDR1 and CDR2: SGHNT and YENEEA. The CDR3 length is 14 residues. The V end lost 2 bases, the J end lost 2 bases, and 6 bases lay between the germline ends. CDR3 DNA sequence: TGTGCCAGCAGCTTATATTCCAACACCGGGGAGCTGTTTTTT. Encoded protein: CASSLYSNTGELFF. The whole variable domain, remainder taken from reference TRBV11-3 and TRBJ2-2, is EAGVVQSPRYKIIEKKQPVAFWCNPISGHNTLYWYLQNLGQGPELLIRYENEEAVDDSQLPKDRFSAERLKGVDSTLKIQPAELGDSAVYLCASSLYSNTGELFFGEGSRLTVL.